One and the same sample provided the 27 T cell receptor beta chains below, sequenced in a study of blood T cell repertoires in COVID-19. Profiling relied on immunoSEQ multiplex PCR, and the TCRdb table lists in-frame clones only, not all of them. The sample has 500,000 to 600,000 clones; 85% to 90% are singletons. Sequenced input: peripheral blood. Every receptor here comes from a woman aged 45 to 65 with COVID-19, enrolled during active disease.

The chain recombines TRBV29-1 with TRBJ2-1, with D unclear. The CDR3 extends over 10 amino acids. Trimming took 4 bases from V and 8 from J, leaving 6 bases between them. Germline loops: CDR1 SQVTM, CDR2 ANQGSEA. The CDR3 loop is CSVVSDEQFF. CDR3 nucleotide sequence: TGCAGCGTTGTATCCGATGAGCAGTTCTTC.

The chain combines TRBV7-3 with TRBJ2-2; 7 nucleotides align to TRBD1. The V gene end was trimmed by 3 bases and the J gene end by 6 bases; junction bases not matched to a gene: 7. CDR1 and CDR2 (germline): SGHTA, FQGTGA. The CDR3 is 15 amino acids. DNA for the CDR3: TGTGCCAGCAGCTTCGCGGACAGGACGGCCGGGGAGCTGTTTTTT. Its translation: CASSFADRTAGELFF.

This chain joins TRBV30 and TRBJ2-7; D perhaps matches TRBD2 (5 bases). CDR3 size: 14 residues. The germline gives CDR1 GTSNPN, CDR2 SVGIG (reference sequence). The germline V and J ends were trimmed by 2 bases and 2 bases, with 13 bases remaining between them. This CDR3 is CAWSRKRYPYEQYF. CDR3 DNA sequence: TGTGCCTGGAGTCGGAAGCGGTATCCCTACGAGCAGTACTTC.

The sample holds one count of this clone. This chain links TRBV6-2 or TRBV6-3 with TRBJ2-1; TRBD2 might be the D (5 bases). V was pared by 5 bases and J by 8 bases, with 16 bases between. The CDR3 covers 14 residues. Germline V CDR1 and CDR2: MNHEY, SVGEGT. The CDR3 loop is CASSTITARDEQFF. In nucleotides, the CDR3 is TGTGCCAGCAGTACCATCACAGCGAGGGATGAGCAGTTCTTC.

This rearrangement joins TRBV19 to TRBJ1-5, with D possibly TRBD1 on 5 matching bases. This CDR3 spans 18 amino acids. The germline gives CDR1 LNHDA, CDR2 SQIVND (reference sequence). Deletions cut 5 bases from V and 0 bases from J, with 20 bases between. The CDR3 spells CASSSTRLDGHSNQPQHF. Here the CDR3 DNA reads TGTGCCAGTAGTTCAACGAGATTGGACGGACATAGCAATCAGCCCCAGCATTTT. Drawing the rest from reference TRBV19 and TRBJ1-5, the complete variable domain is DGGITQSPKYLFRKEGQNVTLSCEQNLNHDAMYWYRQDPGQGLRLIYYSQIVNDFQKGDIAEGYSVSREKKESFPLTVTSAQKNPTAFYLCASSSTRLDGHSNQPQHFGDGTRLSIL.

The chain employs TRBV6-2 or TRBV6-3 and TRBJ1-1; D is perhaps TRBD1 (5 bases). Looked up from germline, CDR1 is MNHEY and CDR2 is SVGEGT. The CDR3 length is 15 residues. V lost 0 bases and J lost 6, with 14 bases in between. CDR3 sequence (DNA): TGTGCCAGCAGTTACTCGGCGGGAGGGGCCGCTGAAGCTTTCTTT. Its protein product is CASSYSAGGAAEAFF.

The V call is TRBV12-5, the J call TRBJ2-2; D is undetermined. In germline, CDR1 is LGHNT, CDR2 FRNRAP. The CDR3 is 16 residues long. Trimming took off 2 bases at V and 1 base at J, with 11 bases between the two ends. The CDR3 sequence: CASGLSLDKNTGELFF. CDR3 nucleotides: TGTGCTAGTGGTTTGTCCCTCGACAAGAACACCGGGGAGCTGTTTTTT.

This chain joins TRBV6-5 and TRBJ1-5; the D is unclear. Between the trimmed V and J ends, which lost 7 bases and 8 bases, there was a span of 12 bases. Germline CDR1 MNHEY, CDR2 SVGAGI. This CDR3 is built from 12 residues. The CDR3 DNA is TGTGCCAGCACACGCGGCCGGGAGCCCCAGCATTTT. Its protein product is CASTRGREPQHF.

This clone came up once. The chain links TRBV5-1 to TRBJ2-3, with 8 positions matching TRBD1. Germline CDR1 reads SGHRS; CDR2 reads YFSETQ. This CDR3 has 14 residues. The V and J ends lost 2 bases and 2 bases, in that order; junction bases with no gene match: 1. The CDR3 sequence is CASSLQGDTDTQYF. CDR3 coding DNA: TGCGCCAGCAGCTTACAGGGGGACACAGATACGCAGTATTTT.

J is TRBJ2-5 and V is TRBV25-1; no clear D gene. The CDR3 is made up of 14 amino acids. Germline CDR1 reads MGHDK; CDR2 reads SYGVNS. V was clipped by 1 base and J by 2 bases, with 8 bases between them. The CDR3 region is CASSEWADQETQYF. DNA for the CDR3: TGTGCCAGCAGTGAATGGGCAGATCAAGAGACCCAGTACTTC.

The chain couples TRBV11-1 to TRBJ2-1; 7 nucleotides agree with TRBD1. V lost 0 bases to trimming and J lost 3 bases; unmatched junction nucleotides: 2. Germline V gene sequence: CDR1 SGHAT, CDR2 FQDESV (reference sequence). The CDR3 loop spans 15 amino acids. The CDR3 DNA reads TGTGCCAGCAGCTTAGCCGGACAGGTCTACAATGAGCAGTTCTTC. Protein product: CASSLAGQVYNEQFF.

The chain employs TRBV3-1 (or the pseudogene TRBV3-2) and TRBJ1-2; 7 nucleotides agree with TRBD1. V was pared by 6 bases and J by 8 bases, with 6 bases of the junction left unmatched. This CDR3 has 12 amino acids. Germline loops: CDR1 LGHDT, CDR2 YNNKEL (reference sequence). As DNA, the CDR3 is TGTGCCAGCAGTCTTGGGACAGACGGCTACACCTTC. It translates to CASSLGTDGYTF.

The CDR3 DNA reads TGTGCCAGCAGTCCAGGACTAGCCGGGGGGACAGATACGCAGTATTTT. Translation gives CASSPGLAGGTDTQYF. J is TRBJ2-3 and V is TRBV13; 8 nucleotides agree with TRBD2. This CDR3 region has 16 residues. J lost 3 bases, V lost 6 bases, and 11 bases had no gene match. CDR1 and CDR2 (germline): PRHDT, FYEKMQ (reference sequence).

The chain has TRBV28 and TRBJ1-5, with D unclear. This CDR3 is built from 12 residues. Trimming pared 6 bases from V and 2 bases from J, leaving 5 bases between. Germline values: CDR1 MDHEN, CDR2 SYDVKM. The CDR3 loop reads CASREGNQPQHF. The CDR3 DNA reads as TGTGCCAGCAGGGAGGGCAATCAGCCCCAGCATTTT.

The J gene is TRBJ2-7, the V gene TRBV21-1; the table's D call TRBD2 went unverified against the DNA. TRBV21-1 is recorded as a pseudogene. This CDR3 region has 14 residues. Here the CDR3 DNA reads TGTGCCAGCAGCACCTGGGAGAGGTCCTACGAGCAGTACTTC. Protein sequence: CASSTWERSYEQYF.

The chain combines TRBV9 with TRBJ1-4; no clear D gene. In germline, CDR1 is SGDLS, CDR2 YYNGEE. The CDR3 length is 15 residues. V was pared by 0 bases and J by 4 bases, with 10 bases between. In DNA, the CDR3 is TGTGCCAGCAGCGTAGCCCCCGGTCTTAATGAAAAACTGTTTTTT. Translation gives CASSVAPGLNEKLFF.

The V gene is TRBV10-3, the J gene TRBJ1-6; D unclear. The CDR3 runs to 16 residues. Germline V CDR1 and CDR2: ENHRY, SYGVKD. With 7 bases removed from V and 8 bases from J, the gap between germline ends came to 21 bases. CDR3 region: CAIKESLQLEDSPLHF. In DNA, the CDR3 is TGTGCCATCAAAGAATCCCTGCAACTGGAGGATTCACCCCTCCACTTT.

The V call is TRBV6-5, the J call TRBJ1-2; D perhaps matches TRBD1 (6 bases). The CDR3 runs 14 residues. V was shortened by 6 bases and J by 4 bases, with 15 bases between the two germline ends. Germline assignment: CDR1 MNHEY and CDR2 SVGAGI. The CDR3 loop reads CASRSPGQRYGYTF. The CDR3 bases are TGTGCCAGCAGGTCCCCGGGACAACGCTATGGCTACACCTTC.

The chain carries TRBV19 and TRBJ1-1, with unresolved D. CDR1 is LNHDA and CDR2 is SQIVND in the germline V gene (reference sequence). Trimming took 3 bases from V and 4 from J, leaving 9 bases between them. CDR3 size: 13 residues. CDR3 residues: CASSIQSGTEAFF. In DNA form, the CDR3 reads TGTGCCAGTAGTATTCAGTCGGGCACTGAAGCTTTCTTT.

The CDR3 region has the DNA TGTGCCATCAGTGGGCGGACAGATACGCAGTATTTT. Its translation: CAISGRTDTQYF. The chain joins TRBV10-3 to TRBJ2-3; D unclear. The CDR3 consists of 12 residues. The V gene lost 4 bases and the J gene lost 3 bases, with 5 bases spanning the gap. Per the germline V gene, CDR1 is ENHRY and CDR2 is SYGVKD.

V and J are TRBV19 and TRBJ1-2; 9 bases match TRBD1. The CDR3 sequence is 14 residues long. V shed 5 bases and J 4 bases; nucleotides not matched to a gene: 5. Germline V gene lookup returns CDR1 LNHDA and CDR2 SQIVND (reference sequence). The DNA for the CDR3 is TGTGCCAGTAGTTTGGGACAGGGACCCTATGGCTACACCTTC. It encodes CASSLGQGPYGYTF. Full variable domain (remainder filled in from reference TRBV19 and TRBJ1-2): DGGITQSPKYLFRKEGQNVTLSCEQNLNHDAMYWYRQDPGQGLRLIYYSQIVNDFQKGDIAEGYSVSREKKESFPLTVTSAQKNPTAFYLCASSLGQGPYGYTFGSGTRLTVV.

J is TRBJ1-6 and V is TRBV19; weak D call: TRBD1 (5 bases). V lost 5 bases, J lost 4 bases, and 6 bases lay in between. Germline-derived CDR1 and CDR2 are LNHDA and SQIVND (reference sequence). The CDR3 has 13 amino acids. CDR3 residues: CASSSGYNSPLHF. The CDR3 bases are TGTGCCAGTAGTTCAGGGTATAATTCACCCCTCCACTTT.

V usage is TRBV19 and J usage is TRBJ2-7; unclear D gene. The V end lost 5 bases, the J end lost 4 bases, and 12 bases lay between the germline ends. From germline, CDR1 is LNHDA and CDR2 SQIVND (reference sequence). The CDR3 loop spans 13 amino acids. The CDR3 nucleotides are TGTGCCAGTAGTCCCGACTTCGCATACGAGCAGTACTTC. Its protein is CASSPDFAYEQYF.

CDR3 region: CASSRLISGGFQETQYF. Here the CDR3 DNA reads TGTGCCAGCAGCCGCCTCATTAGCGGGGGGTTTCAAGAGACCCAGTACTTC. The chain carries TRBV4-2 and TRBJ2-5; 10 nucleotides align to TRBD2. The germline V gene encodes CDR1 LGHNA and CDR2 YNFKEQ. CDR3 size: 17 residues. The V segment lost 4 bases and the J segment 2 bases; nucleotides outside the gene matches: 10.

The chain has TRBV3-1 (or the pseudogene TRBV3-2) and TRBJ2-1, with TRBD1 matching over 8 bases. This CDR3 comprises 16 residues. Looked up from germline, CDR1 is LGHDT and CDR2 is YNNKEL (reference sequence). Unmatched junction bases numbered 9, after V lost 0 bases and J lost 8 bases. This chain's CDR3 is CASSQEGTGKKDEQFF. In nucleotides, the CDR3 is TGTGCCAGCAGCCAAGAGGGGACAGGCAAGAAGGATGAGCAGTTCTTC.

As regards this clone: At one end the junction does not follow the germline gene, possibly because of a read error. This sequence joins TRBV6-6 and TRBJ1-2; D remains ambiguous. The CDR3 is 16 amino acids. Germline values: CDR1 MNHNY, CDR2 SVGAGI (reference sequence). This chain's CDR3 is CTSSYPLRGQNQGYTF. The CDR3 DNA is TGTACCAGCAGTTATCCCCTCCGCGGGCAGAACCAAGGCTACACCTTC.

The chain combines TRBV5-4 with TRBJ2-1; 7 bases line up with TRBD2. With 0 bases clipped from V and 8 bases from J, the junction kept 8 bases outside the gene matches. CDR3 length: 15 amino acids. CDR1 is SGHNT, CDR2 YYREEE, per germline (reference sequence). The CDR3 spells CASSLDGGKSYEQFF. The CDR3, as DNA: TGTGCCAGCAGCTTGGACGGGGGGAAATCATATGAGCAGTTCTTC.